This T cell receptor (beta chain) is drawn from a study of T cells in Graves' hyperthyroidism and ophthalmopathy. Study outcomes and limitations: Blood also carried most thyroid clonotypes expanded above 0.001. Ophthalmopathy was model-predicted a median 6.5 months pre-onset.

In its sample, this clonotype was seen many times. The antigen remains undetermined. The CDR3 loop spans 12 amino acids. V was shortened by 1 base and J by 8 bases, with 9 bases between the two germline ends. Germline values: CDR1 SQVTM, CDR2 ANQGSEA. Newly diagnosed patients aged 18 to 65 had hyperthyroidism of under 2 months' duration. Orbital computed tomography and thyroid ultrasound, together with serum TRAb and thyroxine and clinical symptoms, were used for diagnoses. Amplification of TCR beta CDR3 regions was performed using RNA transcripts as template. Primed by the HTBI set, a first-round RT-PCR was run on the TCR CDR3. TCRdb re-derived calls from the multiplex PCR reads in MiXCR, one entry per CDR3 protein. Of 560,000 or so distinct CDR3 sequences in the sample, 46% were seen once.

The V call is TRBV29-1, the J call TRBJ1-3, with D possibly being TRBD1 (6 bases). The source of this sequence is a woman aged 18-35 years with Graves' hyperthyroidism. Material: peripheral blood or thyroid tissue (not recorded which). The CDR3 DNA sequence: TGCAGCGTTGAAGTCGGGGGGCACACCATATATTTT. This gives the protein CSVEVGGHTIYF. Full variable domain (outside the CDR3, taken from reference TRBV29-1 and TRBJ1-3): SAVISQKPSRDICQRGTSLTIQCQVDSQVTMMFWYRQQPGQSLTLIATANQGSEATYESGFVIDKFPISRPNLTFSTLTVSNMSPEDSSIYLCSVEVGGHTIYFGEGSWLTVV.